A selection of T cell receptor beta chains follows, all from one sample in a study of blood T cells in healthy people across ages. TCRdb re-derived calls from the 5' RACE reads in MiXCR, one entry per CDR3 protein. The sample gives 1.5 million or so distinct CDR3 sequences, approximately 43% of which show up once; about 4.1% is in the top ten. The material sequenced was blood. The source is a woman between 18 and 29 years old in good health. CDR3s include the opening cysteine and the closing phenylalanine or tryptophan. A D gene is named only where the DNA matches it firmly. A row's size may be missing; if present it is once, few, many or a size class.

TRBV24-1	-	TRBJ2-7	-	CATSDSNDGYEQYF	TGTGCCACCAGTGATTCCAACGACGGGTACGAGCAGTACTTC
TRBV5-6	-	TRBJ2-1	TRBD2	CASSTRGLAVYNEQFF	TGTGCCAGCAGCACTCGGGGACTAGCGGTATACAATGAGCAGTTCTTC
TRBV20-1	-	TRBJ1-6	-	CSARDRSREDSPLHF	TGCAGTGCTAGAGATAGGAGCAGGGAGGACTCACCCCTCCACTTT
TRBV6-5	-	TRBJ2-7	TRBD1	CASRRDREVYEQYF	TGTGCCAGCAGAAGGGACAGGGAGGTCTACGAGCAGTACTTC
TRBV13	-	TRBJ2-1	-	CASSPFSRAHHNEQFF	TGTGCCAGCAGCCCCTTCTCACGCGCACACCACAATGAGCAGTTCTTC
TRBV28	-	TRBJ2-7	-	CASSFFSGYDEQYF	TGTGCCAGCAGTTTTTTTTCTGGTTATGACGAGCAGTACTTC
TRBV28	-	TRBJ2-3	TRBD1	CASSPSDRGRRTDTQYF	TGTGCCAGCAGTCCATCGGACAGGGGGCGCCGCACAGATACGCAGTATTTT
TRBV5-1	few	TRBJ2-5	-	CASSLEQAYQETQYF	TGCGCCAGCAGCTTGGAACAGGCGTACCAAGAGACCCAGTACTTC
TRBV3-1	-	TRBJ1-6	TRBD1	CASSQAGGRLDNSPLHF	TGTGCCAGCAGCCAAGCAGGGGGGAGACTTGATAATTCACCCCTCCACTTT
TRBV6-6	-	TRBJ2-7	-	CASSYPTSGYEQYF	TGTGCCAGCAGTTACCCGACTAGTGGGTACGAGCAGTACTTC
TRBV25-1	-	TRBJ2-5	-	CASSEAVREETQYF	TGTGCCAGCAGTGAAGCCGTGAGAGAAGAGACCCAGTACTTC
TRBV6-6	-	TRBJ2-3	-	CASSYSGSGLITDTQYF	TGTGCCAGCAGTTACTCAGGGAGTGGACTAATCACCGATACGCAGTATTTT
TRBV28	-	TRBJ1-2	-	CASSSTGTYDYGYTF	TGTGCCAGCAGTTCAACCGGGACTTATGACTATGGCTACACCTTC
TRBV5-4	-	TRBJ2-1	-	CASSSPLREQFF	TGTGCCAGCAGCTCTCCGCTAAGAGAGCAGTTCTTC
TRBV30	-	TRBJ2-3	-	CAWSPVTDTQYF	TGTGCCTGGAGTCCCGTAACAGATACGCAGTATTTT
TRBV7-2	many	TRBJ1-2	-	CASSVAAGNYGYTF	TGTGCCAGCAGCGTAGCGGCGGGCAACTATGGCTACACCTTC